The next 26 T cell receptor beta chains were all read from a single sample in a study of blood T cell repertoires in COVID-19. The assay was immunoSEQ multiplex PCR, and TCRdb's table has in-frame clones only and misses some. The repertoire has around 250,000 clones, 83% of them found once; the top ten carry roughly 4.6%. Sequenced input: peripheral blood. The receptors were gathered from a man in his sixties who had recovered from COVID-19.

The chain uses TRBV5-8 and TRBJ2-3; D is perhaps TRBD1 (7 bases). V shed 2 bases and J shed 2 bases, with 12 bases lying between them. Germline lookup yields CDR1 SGHTS and CDR2 YDEGEE. The CDR3 consists of 15 residues. For the CDR3, the DNA is TGTGCCAGCAGCTTCCGACAGGGACTCACAGATACGCAGTATTTT. Translating it yields CASSFRQGLTDTQYF.

The rearrangement links TRBV6-5 to TRBJ2-2, with TRBD2 identical over 13 bases. V shed 2 bases and J 7 bases; nucleotides not matched to a gene: 1. The CDR3 is 15 residues long. Germline V gives CDR1 MNHEY, CDR2 SVGAGI. DNA of the CDR3: TGTGCCAGCAGTTACCGGACTAGCGGGGGCGGGGAGCTGTTTTTT. Amino acids: CASSYRTSGGGELFF.

The chain combines TRBV5-1 with TRBJ1-2, with unresolved D. V gave up 5 bases and J gave up 2 bases, with 13 bases separating them. This CDR3 region has 14 residues. The germline gives CDR1 SGHRS, CDR2 YFSETQ. Here the CDR3 DNA reads TGCGCCAGCAGTCCGGAGGGTACAAACTATGGCTACACCTTC. Translated, it gives CASSPEGTNYGYTF.

This clone was seen at least ten times. The rearrangement uses TRBV5-6 and TRBJ1-2; D is perhaps TRBD1 (5 bases). V shed 0 bases and J shed 4 bases, with 13 bases lying between them. CDR3 length: 15 amino acids. Germline loops: CDR1 SGHDT, CDR2 YYEEEE. This chain's CDR3 is CASSLGGHVLYGYTF. In DNA, the CDR3 is TGTGCCAGCAGCTTGGGGGGCCATGTCCTCTATGGCTACACCTTC.

The chain employs TRBV9 and TRBJ2-1, with TRBD2 matching over 9 bases. V lost 10 bases, J lost 4 bases, and 6 bases stayed unmatched. CDR1 and CDR2 (germline): SGDLS, YYNGEE. CDR3 size: 13 residues. In nucleotides, the CDR3 is TGTGCCGGTTCTAGCGGGGTATACAATGAGCAGTTCTTC. Protein sequence: CAGSSGVYNEQFF.

This clone was counted a few times. The V gene is TRBV30, the J gene TRBJ1-6; 11 bases agree with TRBD1. Per germline, CDR1 GTSNPN and CDR2 SVGIG (reference sequence). The CDR3 length is 17 residues. Trimming cost V 3 bases and J 9 bases; bases outside gene matches: 13. CDR3: CAWRWWTGGANSSPLHF. Written as DNA, the CDR3 is TGTGCCTGGAGATGGTGGACAGGGGGCGCGAACAGTTCACCCCTCCACTTT.

The chain is built from TRBV19 and TRBJ2-6, with D perhaps TRBD2 (6 bases). The germline V and J ends were trimmed by 6 bases and 1 base, with 16 bases remaining between them. CDR1 and CDR2 from the germline V gene are LNHDA and SQIVND (reference sequence). The CDR3 sequence is 17 residues long. CDR3 DNA: TGTGCCAGTAGAGAACGGGGGATTCCTTCTGGGGCCAACGTCCTGACTTTC. Protein: CASRERGIPSGANVLTF.

The chain joins TRBV5-1 to TRBJ1-1, with 8 bases aligning to TRBD1. Germline values: CDR1 SGHRS, CDR2 YFSETQ. V trimming: 4 bases; J trimming: 1 base; junction bases outside the gene matches: 18. CDR3 size: 19 residues. CDR3 bases: TGCGCCAGCAGCCCGAGGACAGGGTTGGAAGGAGGAGGGAACACTGAAGCTTTCTTT. It translates to CASSPRTGLEGGGNTEAFF. Full variable domain (missing parts from reference TRBV5-1 and TRBJ1-1): KAGVTQTPRYLIKTRGQQVTLSCSPISGHRSVSWYQQTPGQGLQFLFEYFSETQRNKGNFPGRFSGRQFSNSRSEMNVSTLELGDSALYLCASSPRTGLEGGGNTEAFFGQGTRLTVV.

V and J are TRBV15 and TRBJ1-4; D is unresolved. The V end was cut by 3 bases, the J end by 8 bases, with 13 bases between. The CDR3 spans 14 residues. Germline lookup yields CDR1 LNHNV and CDR2 YYDKDF (reference sequence). Written as DNA, the CDR3 is TGTGCCACCAGCAGTCGAAAGGGAGAAGAAAAACTGTTTTTT. It translates to CATSSRKGEEKLFF.

The J gene is TRBJ1-5, the V gene TRBV19, with D possibly matching TRBD1 (5 bases). The germline V gene has CDR1 LNHDA and CDR2 SQIVND (reference sequence). The CDR3 is 13 residues long. Between the trimmed V and J ends, which lost 6 bases and 7 bases, there was a span of 13 bases. The CDR3: CASSLTGRQPQHF. CDR3 DNA: TGTGCCAGTAGCCTCACAGGACGCCAGCCCCAGCATTTT.

The chain uses TRBV7-2 and TRBJ2-1; 10 bases fit TRBD2. The CDR3 has 12 residues. V trimming: 5 bases; J trimming: 9 bases; junction bases outside the gene matches: 1. The V gene's germline CDR1 is SGHTA and CDR2 FQGNSA. This chain's CDR3 is CASSRTSGEQFF. The CDR3 coding sequence is TGTGCCAGCAGCCGGACTAGCGGTGAGCAGTTCTTC. Drawing the rest from reference TRBV7-2 and TRBJ2-1, the complete variable domain is GAGVSQSPSNKVTEKGKDVELRCDPISGHTALYWYRQSLGQGLEFLIYFQGNSAPDKSGLPSDRFSAERTGGSVSTLTIQRTQQEDSAVYLCASSRTSGEQFFGPGTRLTVL.

The CDR3 region has the DNA TGCAGTGCAGACATCAGCGAGCAGTACTTC. Its translation is CSADISEQYF. The chain uses TRBV20-1 and TRBJ2-7, with D unclear. This CDR3 spans 10 amino acids. The ends were cut back, 6 bases at V and 6 bases at J, with 9 bases in the middle. Germline V CDR1 and CDR2: DFQATT, SNEGSKA (reference sequence).

V and J are TRBV6-5 and TRBJ2-3; D unclear. This CDR3 has 15 amino acids. Germline CDR1 is MNHEY and CDR2 is SVGAGI. With 6 bases removed from V and 0 bases from J, the gap between germline ends came to 13 bases. Written as DNA, the CDR3 is TGTGCCAGCAGAACGCAACATCGCAGCACAGATACGCAGTATTTT. Encoded protein: CASRTQHRSTDTQYF.

The chain employs TRBV25-1 and TRBJ2-2; possible D gene TRBD2, 6 bases. Germline V gives CDR1 MGHDK, CDR2 SYGVNS. V was clipped by 4 bases and J by 2 bases, with 8 bases between them. This CDR3 spans 14 amino acids. DNA of the CDR3: TGTGCCAGCAGTGGCGGGGCTAACACCGGGGAGCTGTTTTTT. Translated: CASSGGANTGELFF. The full variable domain, in which reference TRBV25-1 and TRBJ2-2 provide the parts outside the CDR3, is EADIYQTPRYLVIGTGKKITLECSQTMGHDKMYWYQQDPGMELHLIHYSYGVNSTEKGDLSSESTVSRIRTEHFPLTLESARPSHTSQYLCASSGGANTGELFFGEGSRLTVL.

This clone turned up a few times. J is TRBJ1-3 and V is TRBV3-1 (or the pseudogene TRBV3-2), with TRBD1 identical over 10 bases. V lost 2 bases, J lost 2 bases, and 3 bases stayed unmatched. This CDR3 comprises 16 residues. Germline CDR1 is LGHDT and CDR2 is YNNKEL (reference sequence). CDR3 region: CASSQIGTGAGNTIYF. CDR3 bases: TGTGCCAGCAGCCAAATAGGGACAGGGGCTGGAAACACCATATATTTT.

The chain has TRBV2 and TRBJ2-1, with 10 bases lining up with TRBD2. The V and J ends lost 2 bases and 3 bases, in that order; junction bases with no gene match: 1. In germline, CDR1 is SNHLY, CDR2 FYNNEI. The CDR3 is 15 residues long. CDR3 sequence: CASSELAGVYNEQFF. CDR3 DNA: TGTGCCAGCAGTGAACTAGCGGGAGTCTACAATGAGCAGTTCTTC. Combining the CDR3 with reference TRBV2 and TRBJ2-1 gives the whole variable domain EPEVTQTPSHQVTQMGQEVILRCVPISNHLYFYWYRQILGQKVEFLVSFYNNEISEKSEIFDDQFSVERPDGSNFTLKIRSTKLEDSAMYFCASSELAGVYNEQFFGPGTRLTVL.

The chain recombines TRBV24-1 with TRBJ2-2; tentative D call: TRBD2 (7 bases). Trimming took off 4 bases at V and 0 bases at J, with 17 bases between the two ends. Germline V gives CDR1 KGHDR, CDR2 SFDVKD. The CDR3 totals 18 residues. The CDR3: CATSDPKGGQPNTGELFF. In DNA form, the CDR3 reads TGTGCCACCAGTGACCCAAAGGGGGGGCAGCCGAACACCGGGGAGCTGTTTTTT.

The rearrangement links TRBV28 to TRBJ2-7; 8 bases align to TRBD2. V shed 7 bases and J 0 bases; nucleotides not matched to a gene: 5. The length of the CDR3 is 14 residues. Germline V gene data show CDR1 as MDHEN and CDR2 as SYDVKM. The CDR3 nucleotides read TGTGCCAGCACGGGGGGGATTAGCTCCTACGAGCAGTACTTC. Protein product: CASTGGISSYEQYF.

With regard to this clone: A much larger clone lies one base from this, so it may be a read error. The chain joins TRBV7-9 to TRBJ2-2; 7 nucleotides agree with TRBD1. This CDR3 comprises 13 residues. Germline V gives CDR1 SEHNR, CDR2 FQNEAQ (reference sequence). V lost 5 bases, J lost 5 bases, and 2 bases stayed unmatched. This CDR3 reads CASSLTGTGELFF. The CDR3 DNA reads TGTGCCAGCAGCCTGACAGGGACCGGGGAGCTGTTTTTT.

The table lists this clone with a few counts. The chain has TRBV28 and TRBJ1-1; D is undetermined. The CDR3 sequence is 12 residues long. CDR1 MDHEN and CDR2 SYDVKM come from the germline V gene. V lost 6 bases and J 9 bases, leaving 14 bases between the germline ends. The CDR3 DNA follows: TGTGCCAGCAGCCTTCGGAGTACGCAAGCTTTCTTT. This translates into CASSLRSTQAFF.

The chain carries TRBV2 and TRBJ2-1; 8 bases agree with TRBD2. Looked up from germline, CDR1 is SNHLY and CDR2 is FYNNEI. This CDR3 comprises 13 residues. Trimming cost V 7 bases and J 7 bases; bases outside gene matches: 6. The CDR3 nucleotides are TGTGCCAGCACCCAGCGGGAGTTAAATGAGCAGTTCTTC. This sequence encodes CASTQRELNEQFF.

The gene calls are TRBV5-3 and TRBJ1-2; the match to TRBD1 covers 8 bases. TRBV5-3 counts as an open reading frame of uncertain function. The CDR3 is 15 residues long. After removal of 4 bases from V and 3 bases from J, the junction contained 8 bases not matched to a gene. The CDR3 sequence is CARSIQGAQDYGYTF. Here the CDR3 DNA reads TGTGCCAGAAGCATCCAGGGGGCGCAGGACTATGGCTACACCTTC.

The chain recombines TRBV5-1 with TRBJ2-3; 7 positions match TRBD1. This CDR3 region has 16 residues. Germline-derived CDR1 and CDR2 are SGHRS and YFSETQ. Germline trimming cut 4 bases from V and 5 bases from J; bases unmatched to any gene: 13. CDR3 sequence (DNA): TGCGCCAGCAGCCCACGCATCAGACAGGGTGAAGATACGCAGTATTTT. Translation gives CASSPRIRQGEDTQYF.

This sequence joins TRBV28 and TRBJ2-7; 8 nucleotides agree with TRBD1. The V segment lost 3 bases and the J segment 1 base; nucleotides outside the gene matches: 2. The CDR3 has 14 amino acids. Germline V gene data show CDR1 as MDHEN and CDR2 as SYDVKM. CDR3 loop: CASSFGTGSYEQYF. The CDR3 region has the DNA TGTGCCAGCAGTTTCGGGACAGGTTCCTACGAGCAGTACTTC.

The V call is TRBV28, the J call TRBJ1-2; no firm D call. V lost 8 bases to trimming and J lost 4 bases, with 11 bases between them. This CDR3 has 12 amino acids. Per the germline V gene, CDR1 is MDHEN and CDR2 is SYDVKM. CDR3 region: CASHDTLYGYTF. The CDR3 nucleotides are TGTGCCAGCCACGACACACTCTATGGCTACACCTTC.

The chain has TRBV9 and TRBJ2-1; 11 nucleotides align to TRBD2. V lost 0 bases to trimming and J lost 7 bases; unmatched junction nucleotides: 3. The CDR3 runs to 15 residues. From germline, CDR1 is SGDLS and CDR2 YYNGEE. The CDR3 loop is CASSVDWTSGNEQFF. The DNA for the CDR3 is TGTGCCAGCAGCGTAGATTGGACTAGCGGGAATGAGCAGTTCTTC.